A single sample gave rise to the 18 T cell receptor beta chains below, sequenced in a study of blood T cell repertoires in COVID-19. Using immunoSEQ multiplex PCR, the repertoire was profiled, and TCRdb retains in-frame clones only, with some absent. The sample has about 300,000 clones, 85% seen once. The sequencing input was PBMCs or T cells enriched from blood (not recorded which). These TCRs come from a woman aged 50 to 60 who had recovered from COVID-19.

V usage is TRBV11-3 and J usage is TRBJ2-3; TRBD2 agrees at 12 bases. Germline V gene lookup returns CDR1 SGHNT and CDR2 YENEEA. Trimming at V came to 4 bases and at J to 6 bases, leaving 11 bases not matched to a gene. The length of the CDR3 is 17 residues. CDR3 in DNA: TGTGCCAGCAGCTCGGGGACTAGCGGGTTAAAAGTGGATACGCAGTATTTT. Amino acids: CASSSGTSGLKVDTQYF. The complete variable domain, with remaining parts taken from reference TRBV11-3 and TRBJ2-3, reads EAGVVQSPRYKIIEKKQPVAFWCNPISGHNTLYWYLQNLGQGPELLIRYENEEAVDDSQLPKDRFSAERLKGVDSTLKIQPAELGDSAVYLCASSSGTSGLKVDTQYFGPGTRLTVL.

This chain joins TRBV5-1 and TRBJ1-1, with 8 bases identical to TRBD1. The germline CDR1 and CDR2 sequences are SGHRS and YFSETQ. V trimming: 2 bases; J trimming: 4 bases; junction bases outside the gene matches: 7. This CDR3 spans 15 amino acids. CDR3 amino acids: CASSLQGDTATEAFF. CDR3 coding DNA: TGCGCCAGCAGCTTACAGGGGGACACTGCCACTGAAGCTTTCTTT. The full variable domain, completed using reference TRBV5-1 and TRBJ1-1, is KAGVTQTPRYLIKTRGQQVTLSCSPISGHRSVSWYQQTPGQGLQFLFEYFSETQRNKGNFPGRFSGRQFSNSRSEMNVSTLELGDSALYLCASSLQGDTATEAFFGQGTRLTVV.

CDR3 sequence reads: CASSQDRSGGSSPLHF. CDR3 coding DNA: TGTGCCAGCAGCCAAGATCGTTCCGGGGGGAGTTCACCCCTCCACTTT. V and J are TRBV4-2 and TRBJ1-6; TRBD1 is a possible D gene (5 bases). Germline loops: CDR1 LGHNA, CDR2 YNFKEQ. V lost 0 bases, J lost 9 bases, and 15 bases lay in between. The CDR3 extends over 16 amino acids.

The chain combines TRBV14 with TRBJ1-1; D unclear. V was cut by 0 bases and J by 3 bases, with 14 bases left in between. The germline V gene encodes CDR1 SGHDN and CDR2 FVKESK. CDR3 length: 16 residues. The CDR3 loop reads CASSQEDWRLHTEAFF. The CDR3 nucleotides read TGTGCCAGCAGCCAAGAAGATTGGAGACTCCACACTGAAGCTTTCTTT.

This clone occurred once. The sample carries other DNA sequences with the same CDR3. This chain links TRBV19 with TRBJ1-5; maybe TRBD1 (5 bases). Germline-derived CDR1 and CDR2 are LNHDA and SQIVND (reference sequence). V dropped 1 base and J dropped 1 base, with 8 bases sitting between them. There are 15 residues in the CDR3. The CDR3 sequence is CASSIAQGSNQPQHF. The CDR3, as DNA: TGTGCCAGTAGTATAGCTCAGGGAAGCAATCAGCCCCAGCATTTT.

V usage is TRBV11-2 and J usage is TRBJ1-1; D possibly corresponds to TRBD1 (5 bases). Germline assignment: CDR1 SGHAT and CDR2 FQNNGV. The CDR3 is 14 amino acids. Trimming took off 0 bases at V and 3 bases at J, with 8 bases between the two ends. DNA of the CDR3: TGTGCCAGCAGCTTAGATCAGGGTTACACTGAAGCTTTCTTT. Its protein is CASSLDQGYTEAFF.

This chain joins TRBV28 and TRBJ1-2; 8 bases line up with TRBD1. The V and J ends lost 1 base and 3 bases, in that order; junction bases with no gene match: 7. The CDR3 covers 16 residues. From germline, CDR1 is MDHEN and CDR2 SYDVKM. The CDR3 DNA reads as TGTGCCAGCAGTTTATCAACCTTGGGACAGGACTATGGCTACACCTTC. Translated, it gives CASSLSTLGQDYGYTF.

This clone was detected only once. The chain joins TRBV28 to TRBJ1-5; perhaps TRBD1 as D (5 bases). The CDR3 is 14 amino acids. Germline-derived CDR1 and CDR2 are MDHEN and SYDVKM. V lost 3 bases to trimming and J lost 3 bases, with 9 bases between them. This CDR3 reads CASSFRGVNQPQHF. CDR3 bases: TGTGCCAGCAGTTTTCGGGGGGTCAATCAGCCCCAGCATTTT.

This chain joins TRBV2 and TRBJ2-7; 11 bases are a match to TRBD1. The CDR3 runs to 14 residues. Trimming removed 6 bases from V and 6 bases from J; junction bases left unmatched: 7. Germline loops: CDR1 SNHLY, CDR2 FYNNEI. The CDR3 DNA is TGTGCCAGCAGACCGGGACAGGGGGTAAGCGAGCAGTACTTC. Translated, it gives CASRPGQGVSEQYF.

The V gene is TRBV5-6, the J gene TRBJ1-1; TRBD1 agrees at 8 bases. V lost 2 bases and J lost 7; bases outside the gene matches: 7. This CDR3 is built from 14 residues. Germline values: CDR1 SGHDT, CDR2 YYEEEE. The CDR3 sequence: CASSFRTGFGEAFF. In DNA form, the CDR3 reads TGTGCCAGCAGCTTCCGGACAGGGTTCGGTGAAGCTTTCTTT.

This chain uses TRBV7-6 with TRBJ2-2; 11 bases align to TRBD2. Trimming took 5 bases from V and 5 from J; bases not matched to a gene: 4. This CDR3 has 15 residues. The germline CDR1 and CDR2 sequences are SGHVS and FNYEAQ. The CDR3 coding sequence is TGTGCCAGCAGCAATAGCGGGGGGGCTACCGGGGAGCTGTTTTTT. It codes for CASSNSGGATGELFF.

This clone appeared a single time. This chain uses TRBV7-8 with TRBJ2-1; D gene unclear. Germline V CDR1 and CDR2: SGHVS, FQNEAQ. Deletions cut 1 base from V and 5 bases from J, with 6 bases between. This CDR3 has 13 residues. CDR3 nucleotide sequence: TGTGCCAGCAGCTTAGATTTCGACAATGAGCAGTTCTTC. Protein: CASSLDFDNEQFF.

This chain links TRBV4-1 with TRBJ1-2; D is undetermined. The V gene lost 4 bases and the J gene lost 7 bases, with 25 bases spanning the gap. The CDR3 extends over 17 amino acids. Germline CDR1 and CDR2: MGHRA and YSYEKL. Here the CDR3 DNA reads TGCGCCAGCAGCCCTGACTTTTTAGGTCGCCGAACGCGTGGCTACACCTTC. It encodes CASSPDFLGRRTRGYTF.

V and J are TRBV21-1 and TRBJ1-1; TRBD1 is the table's D call, not checked against the DNA. TRBV21-1 is classified as a pseudogene. The CDR3 covers 17 residues. The CDR3 sequence: CASSKVRDRVQNTEAFF. CDR3 nucleotides: TGTGCCAGCAGCAAAGTGAGGGACAGGGTACAGAACACTGAAGCTTTCTTT.

This chain uses TRBV19 with TRBJ1-1, with unresolved D. The CDR3 is made up of 15 amino acids. The V end was cut by 4 bases, the J end by 4 bases, with 16 bases between. Per the germline V gene, CDR1 is LNHDA and CDR2 is SQIVND (reference sequence). The CDR3 sequence is CASSRGGVVGTEAFF. CDR3 bases: TGTGCCAGTAGTAGAGGAGGAGTGGTGGGCACTGAAGCTTTCTTT.

The chain joins TRBV7-9 to TRBJ2-5; TRBD2 aligns across 8 bases. After removal of 5 bases from V and 4 bases from J, the junction contained 6 bases not matched to a gene. Germline assignment: CDR1 SEHNR and CDR2 FQNEAQ (reference sequence). The CDR3 is 14 residues long. CDR3 nucleotides: TGTGCCAGCAGCGGTAGCGGGGATGTAGAGACCCAGTACTTC. This gives the protein CASSGSGDVETQYF.

V and J are TRBV10-3 and TRBJ1-6; TRBD1 might be the D (6 bases). The CDR3 has 15 residues. From germline, CDR1 is ENHRY and CDR2 SYGVKD. V was trimmed by 0 bases and J by 10 bases, leaving 13 bases between them. This CDR3 is CAISESRTENSPLHF. The CDR3 region has the DNA TGTGCCATCAGTGAGTCGCGGACAGAAAACTCACCCCTCCACTTT.

The J gene is TRBJ2-1, the V gene TRBV30; 13 positions agree with TRBD2. With 5 bases clipped from V and 4 bases from J, the junction kept 5 bases outside the gene matches. Germline V CDR1 and CDR2: GTSNPN, SVGIG (reference sequence). The length of the CDR3 is 15 residues. The CDR3, as DNA: TGTGCCTGGGATGGGACTAGCGGGAATTACAATGAGCAGTTCTTC. Encoded protein: CAWDGTSGNYNEQFF.